This section outlines one T cell receptor (beta chain) sequence together with its context. The antigen it recognizes is unknown. No base-level quality is on record; no much larger clone is a single base apart. Alloreactive TCRbeta sequences were defined by sequencing of proliferating CFSE-low cells from the MLR. CFSE-MLRs used pre-transplant recipient cells stimulated by donor PBMCs, splenocytes or lymph node cells, or third-party PBMCs. Randomization to immunosuppression withdrawal applied to every one of the 8 studied subjects. The Qiagen DNeasy Blood and Tissue Kit was used to isolate genomic DNA. High-throughput TCRbeta CDR3 sequencing of frozen genomic DNA was performed by immunoSEQ, including PCR amplification, mapping, bias correction and internal controls. Regarding the original processing steps: Only productive rearrangements were retained, with each unique TCRbeta sequence defined by its CDR3 nucleotide sequence together with its V and J gene. For classification of a sequence as donor-reactive, at least 5-fold expansion in CFSE-low cells relative to unstimulated pre-transplant cells and a frequency of at least 0.01% were required. Minimum frequency thresholds were set for each subject on the basis of the unstimulated sample with the lowest template count, so that a detection power of at least 90% was ensured. Jensen-Shannon divergence between the top 1000 TCRbeta sequences post-transplant and pre-transplant was used to measure repertoire turnover. Changes in detection of donor-reactive sequences were assessed with two-sided Fisher's exact tests. Here the immuneACCESS table is served through TCRdb, limited to in-frame sequences with V and J called. Missing clones are a known gap in these copies; in checked studies unresolved V genes cover under half, and the rest lacks a known reason. The V and J calls and clone size are taken from that table; D and trimming were inferred from the DNA. This sample is represented by about 4,800 clones; 35% to 50% of them were singletons. The ten most abundant clones make up 10% to 15% of the sample.

This sample was included in a study of T cell clones after liver transplantation (dated by TCRdb to 2018 to 2020). Some background on the complete study: The samples were obtained from ITN030ST, a randomized trial that attempted immunosuppression withdrawal within 2 years after liver transplantation. Third party-reactive TCRbeta sequences were also identified from pre-transplant MLRs to serve as an antigen-independent comparator for donor-reactive sequences. Of the eight recipients, a few were HCV-positive, while the remaining recipients had been transplanted for non-autoimmune, non-viral indications. The studied cohort comprised 8 liver transplant recipients, 3 classified as tolerant and 5 as non-tolerant. Until randomization at 12-24 months post-transplant, subjects were given standard immunosuppression, with no induction therapy. Tolerance was defined as complete withdrawal of immunosuppression for at least one year without a rise in liver enzymes beyond twice the upper limit of normal. Donor-reactive T cell clones were identified by TCRbeta sequencing after a pre-transplant mixed lymphocyte reaction and then tracked in post-transplant blood. What the authors observed across the whole study: In most of the 8 subjects, circulating donor-reactive CD4 TCRbeta sequences decreased significantly after transplant, regardless of tolerance or HCV status. Because no allograft tissue specimens were available, donor-reactive T cells may have migrated into the graft instead of being deleted. Low numbers of available donor cells limited the measurable donor-reactive repertoire in a couple of subjects. The decline in donor-reactive sequences exceeded the decline in third party-reactive sequences, suggesting partial antigen-specific deletion that was unrelated to withdrawal success. Once repertoire turnover was taken into account, donor-reactive detection showed a significant reduction for CD4 in 7 of 8 subjects and for CD8 in 8 of 8. The conclusions were considered preliminary, being limited by small, heterogeneous patient numbers and non-standardized post-transplant time points.

CDR3 length: 16 amino acids, cysteine to phenylalanine. Of the read, only the CDR3 DNA is kept; its 48 bases are in frame from base 1. CDR1 is given as ENHRY and CDR2 as SYGVKD, both from the germline V gene. Germline trimming amounts to 0 bases on V and 2 bases on J, with 5 as the count of junction bases outside the gene matches. The chain uses TRBV10-3 and TRBJ2-7; 9 middle bases align to TRBD1. The sample taken for sequencing was CD4+ T cells from cultured PBMCs. The receptor was isolated from a human patient who received a liver transplant. After transplantation, some T cells may belong to the graft donor instead of the recipient. CDR3 region: CAISESVGTGTYEQYF. The DNA sequence reads TGTGCCATCAGTGAGTCAGTAGGGACAGGGACCTACGAGCAGTACTTC.